This entry describes one T cell receptor (beta chain). The entry originates in a study of type 1 regulatory T cells. Background on the study: T-allo10 is an in vitro-generated, Tr1-enriched CD4 T cell product specific for alloantigen.

Germline CDR1 reads SNHLY; CDR2 reads FYNNEI. The V and J ends lost 4 bases and 0 bases respectively, with 10 bases between them. There are 14 residues in the CDR3. TCRdb recomputed calls from the reads with MiXCR, one row per CDR3 protein. This repertoire shows over 90,000 distinct CDR3 sequences, around 30% found once; its top ten account for about 2.4%. This TCR derives from a human donor in good health. Source material: CD4+ T cells, either the whole sample or a sorted fraction (not recorded which). The chain joins TRBV2 to TRBJ2-7; D is perhaps TRBD2 (5 bases). For the CDR3, the DNA is TGTGCCAGCAGTGGTGGGAGTCTCTCCTACGAGCAGTACTTC. Its protein is CASSGGSLSYEQYF. Full variable domain (rest looked up from reference TRBV2 and TRBJ2-7): EPEVTQTPSHQVTQMGQEVILRCVPISNHLYFYWYRQILGQKVEFLVSFYNNEISEKSEIFDDQFSVERPDGSNFTLKIRSTKLEDSAMYFCASSGGSLSYEQYFGPGTRLTVT.